These 29 T cell receptor beta chains originate from one sample sequenced in a study of CD8+ T cells in alopecia areata. As the sequencing template, cDNA was produced by extracting RNA and reverse transcribing it. Data came from immunoSEQ multiplex PCR; TCRdb stores just in-frame clones and leaves some out. The table lists 150,000 or so clones, around 47% of them singletons. Material: CD4+ T cells sorted from blood. The source is a human donor with alopecia areata.

This clone was detected only a few times. The J gene is TRBJ1-2, the V gene TRBV30; maybe TRBD1 (5 bases). Trimming took off 1 base at V and 7 bases at J, with 7 bases between the two ends. The CDR3 sequence is 11 residues long. CDR1 is GTSNPN and CDR2 is SVGIG in the germline V gene (reference sequence). The CDR3 coding sequence is TGTGCCTGGAGTGCTGGGACTGGCTACACCTTC. This encodes CAWSAGTGYTF. Based on the CDR3 plus reference TRBV30 and TRBJ1-2, the full variable domain is SQTIHQWPATLVQPVGSPLSLECTVEGTSNPNLYWYRQAAGRGLQLLFYSVGIGQISSEVPQNLSASRPQDRQFILSSKKLLLSDSGFYLCAWSAGTGYTFGSGTRLTVV.

This clone occurred a few times. V usage is TRBV6-5 and J usage is TRBJ1-2; D possibly corresponds to TRBD1 (5 bases). The CDR3 totals 12 residues. Germline V gene sequence: CDR1 MNHEY, CDR2 SVGAGI. Trimming took 6 bases from V and 4 from J, leaving 9 bases between them. In nucleotides, the CDR3 is TGTGCCAGCAGCCCCGGGGGCTATGGCTACACCTTC. The encoded protein is CASSPGGYGYTF.

This rearrangement joins TRBV6-6 to TRBJ2-3; 9 nucleotides agree with TRBD1. There are 13 residues in the CDR3. Germline lookup yields CDR1 MNHNY and CDR2 SVGAGI (reference sequence). V trimming: 6 bases; J trimming: 6 bases; junction bases outside the gene matches: 4. CDR3 region: CASREQGADTQYF. In DNA, the CDR3 is TGTGCCAGCAGAGAACAGGGGGCCGATACGCAGTATTTT.

Remarks on this clone: The sample carries other DNA sequences with the same CDR3. The rearrangement uses TRBV29-1 and TRBJ2-3; D remains ambiguous. Per germline, CDR1 SQVTM and CDR2 ANQGSEA. CDR3 length: 12 residues. V dropped 4 bases and J dropped 0 bases, with 5 bases sitting between them. The CDR3 sequence: CSVGVSTDTQYF. The CDR3 bases are TGCAGCGTTGGCGTTAGCACAGATACGCAGTATTTT.

This chain joins TRBV9 and TRBJ2-2; 13 positions match TRBD2. After removal of 3 bases from V and 4 bases from J, the junction contained 3 bases not matched to a gene. This CDR3 spans 16 amino acids. Germline CDR1 SGDLS, CDR2 YYNGEE. CDR3 amino acids: CASSATSGRVTGELFF. CDR3 in DNA: TGTGCCAGCAGCGCCACTAGCGGGAGGGTCACCGGGGAGCTGTTTTTT.

The J gene is TRBJ2-7, the V gene TRBV7-9; a possible D gene is TRBD1 (6 bases). With 4 bases removed from V and 2 bases from J, the gap between germline ends came to 12 bases. Germline V gives CDR1 SEHNR, CDR2 FQNEAQ (reference sequence). The CDR3 totals 14 residues. CDR3 amino acids: CASSWTDGAYEQYF. CDR3 in DNA: TGTGCCAGCAGCTGGACAGACGGGGCCTACGAGCAGTACTTC.

The chain is built from TRBV5-1 and TRBJ2-1; a weak D match, TRBD1 (6 bases). V lost 4 bases to trimming and J lost 4 bases, with 12 bases between them. Germline CDR1 SGHRS, CDR2 YFSETQ. The CDR3 extends over 14 amino acids. DNA for the CDR3: TGCGCCAGCAGCCTCAACACAGGGTACAATGAGCAGTTCTTC. Protein: CASSLNTGYNEQFF.

CDR3 sequence: CASSKTSPYEQYF. The CDR3 region has the DNA TGTGCCAGCAGTAAAACTAGTCCCTACGAGCAGTACTTC. The V and J genes are TRBV28 and TRBJ2-7; D may be TRBD2 (5 bases). The V and J ends lost 5 bases and 2 bases respectively, with 10 bases between them. This CDR3 has 13 amino acids. CDR1 MDHEN and CDR2 SYDVKM come from the germline V gene.

This clone has just one count. This chain links TRBV5-6 with TRBJ2-5, with TRBD2 as a possible D gene (5 bases). CDR3 length equals 12 residues. The ends were cut back, 6 bases at V and 6 bases at J, with 12 bases in the middle. Germline values: CDR1 SGHDT, CDR2 YYEEEE. The CDR3 reads CASNLVAKTQYF. The CDR3 nucleotides are TGTGCCAGCAACTTAGTAGCGAAGACCCAGTACTTC.

The CDR3: CASSTGTPLSETQYF. The CDR3 nucleotides read TGCGCCAGCAGCACCGGGACTCCCCTCTCAGAGACCCAGTACTTC. The gene calls are TRBV5-1 and TRBJ2-5; D might be TRBD2 (6 bases). The germline gives CDR1 SGHRS, CDR2 YFSETQ. CDR3 length: 15 residues. V lost 4 bases to trimming and J lost 4 bases, with 17 bases between them. Based on the CDR3 plus reference TRBV5-1 and TRBJ2-5, the full variable domain is KAGVTQTPRYLIKTRGQQVTLSCSPISGHRSVSWYQQTPGQGLQFLFEYFSETQRNKGNFPGRFSGRQFSNSRSEMNVSTLELGDSALYLCASSTGTPLSETQYFGPGTRLLVL.

V usage is TRBV5-6 and J usage is TRBJ2-7; D is ambiguous. Germline-derived CDR1 and CDR2 are SGHDT and YYEEEE. V gave up 2 bases and J gave up 3 bases, with 9 bases separating them. The CDR3 contains 13 residues. The CDR3 nucleotides read TGTGCCAGCAGCTTCGGCGGAAACTACGAGCAGTACTTC. Translation: CASSFGGNYEQYF.

The DNA of the CDR3 is TGTGCCAGCAGTTACTCAACCGGGGAGCTGTTTTTT. Protein: CASSYSTGELFF. The V call is TRBV28, the J call TRBJ2-2, with D unclear. The CDR3 totals 12 residues. Trimming took 4 bases from V and 5 from J, leaving 5 bases between them. Per the germline V gene, CDR1 is MDHEN and CDR2 is SYDVKM.

The genes are TRBV27 and TRBJ2-7; 11 nucleotides align to TRBD1. This CDR3 region has 14 residues. The junction had 1 base not matched to a gene; V was cut back by 2 bases and J by 4 bases. CDR1 and CDR2 (germline): MNHEY, SMNVEV (reference sequence). The CDR3 coding sequence is TGTGCCAGCAGTTTACGGGACAGGGGGTACGAGCAGTACTTC. Amino acid sequence: CASSLRDRGYEQYF.

This sequence joins TRBV30 and TRBJ2-7; D remains ambiguous. The CDR3 sequence is 11 residues long. Deletions cut 3 bases from V and 4 bases from J, with 7 bases between. Germline V gene lookup returns CDR1 GTSNPN and CDR2 SVGIG (reference sequence). The CDR3 DNA reads TGTGCCTGGAGCGTTGCATACGAGCAGTACTTC. Amino acid sequence: CAWSVAYEQYF.

This clone was observed a single time. The V call is TRBV5-4, the J call TRBJ2-6; 8 positions match TRBD1. Germline trimming cut 6 bases from V and 3 bases from J; bases unmatched to any gene: 8. There are 16 residues in the CDR3. CDR1 SGHNT and CDR2 YYREEE come from the germline V gene (reference sequence). The CDR3 loop reads CASTPQGASGANVLTF. CDR3 coding DNA: TGTGCCAGCACTCCCCAGGGGGCGAGTGGGGCCAACGTCCTGACTTTC.

This chain connects TRBV29-1 to TRBJ2-3, with 8 positions matching TRBD2. The germline V gene encodes CDR1 SQVTM and CDR2 ANQGSEA. The CDR3 runs 15 residues. The J segment lost 3 bases and the V segment lost 6 bases, leaving 11 bases of the junction unmatched. The DNA for the CDR3 is TGCAGCGTGAAGCCTCCGGGACTAGTTACAGATACGCAGTATTTT. Translating gives CSVKPPGLVTDTQYF.

This clone has more than one count but fewer than ten. The same CDR3 is also encoded by other DNA sequences in this sample. The gene calls are TRBV28 and TRBJ2-7; no definite D call. V was trimmed by 1 base and J by 5 bases, leaving 0 bases between them. Germline CDR1 MDHEN, CDR2 SYDVKM. There are 10 residues in the CDR3. This CDR3 reads CASSLYEQYF. The CDR3 DNA reads TGTGCCAGCAGTTTATACGAGCAGTACTTC.

The chain has TRBV5-6 and TRBJ2-7; 7 bases map to TRBD1. The CDR3 spans 13 residues. The germline CDR1 and CDR2 sequences are SGHDT and YYEEEE. The V and J ends lost 4 bases and 2 bases, in that order; junction bases with no gene match: 3. CDR3 amino acids: CASSTGQTYEQYF. CDR3 DNA sequence: TGTGCCAGCAGCACGGGACAGACCTACGAGCAGTACTTC.

The chain employs TRBV19 and TRBJ2-1; 14 nucleotides agree with TRBD2. CDR1 and CDR2 from the germline V gene are LNHDA and SQIVND (reference sequence). The J segment lost 1 base and the V segment lost 4 bases, leaving 12 bases of the junction unmatched. The CDR3 is 20 amino acids. CDR3 DNA: TGTGCCAGTAGTACGTCCAAGACTAGCGGGAGGGCCTGGTCCTACAATGAGCAGTTCTTC. Encoded protein: CASSTSKTSGRAWSYNEQFF. The full variable domain, completed using reference TRBV19 and TRBJ2-1, is DGGITQSPKYLFRKEGQNVTLSCEQNLNHDAMYWYRQDPGQGLRLIYYSQIVNDFQKGDIAEGYSVSREKKESFPLTVTSAQKNPTAFYLCASSTSKTSGRAWSYNEQFFGPGTRLTVL.

This clone was seen more than once but under ten times. This chain uses TRBV10-3 with TRBJ2-1; 9 bases line up with TRBD2. Germline trimming cut 7 bases from V and 10 bases from J; bases unmatched to any gene: 5. Germline V gene data show CDR1 as ENHRY and CDR2 as SYGVKD. This CDR3 has 12 residues. CDR3 sequence reads: CAITREGSEQFF. CDR3 sequence (DNA): TGTGCCATCACGCGGGAGGGGAGCGAGCAGTTCTTC.

The genes are TRBV30 and TRBJ1-5; D may be TRBD1 (5 bases). The CDR3 consists of 13 residues. Germline CDR1 reads GTSNPN; CDR2 reads SVGIG (reference sequence). With 0 bases removed from V and 5 bases from J, the gap between germline ends came to 8 bases. The CDR3: CAWSVRGYQPQHF. CDR3 DNA: TGTGCCTGGAGTGTAAGGGGTTATCAGCCCCAGCATTTT.

The chain uses TRBV28 and TRBJ2-3; D is unclear. Trimming removed 7 bases at V and 3 bases at J, with 14 bases between. Germline assignment: CDR1 MDHEN and CDR2 SYDVKM. The CDR3 length is 14 residues. In DNA, the CDR3 is TGTGCCAGCACGTCTCTGGCAGTTACAGATACGCAGTATTTT. Its translation is CASTSLAVTDTQYF.

Written as DNA, the CDR3 is TGTGCCACCAGCAGGACGACTAGCGGGAGGTTAAGAGAGACCCAGTACTTC. Translated, it gives CATSRTTSGRLRETQYF. This chain joins TRBV15 and TRBJ2-5; 13 positions agree with TRBD2. J was trimmed by 4 bases and V by 3 bases; bases with no gene match: 8. CDR1 and CDR2 from the germline V gene are LNHNV and YYDKDF (reference sequence). CDR3 length: 17 residues.

The CDR3 loop is CSSGDPGDYGYTF. CDR3 DNA: TGCAGCTCAGGGGATCCTGGGGACTATGGCTACACCTTC. The rearrangement uses TRBV29-1 and TRBJ1-2; a possible D gene is TRBD1 (6 bases). The germline V gene encodes CDR1 SQVTM and CDR2 ANQGSEA. CDR3 length: 13 amino acids. The V gene lost 8 bases and the J gene lost 3 bases, with 16 bases spanning the gap.

The rearrangement joins TRBV2 to TRBJ2-5; D not certain. Germline assignment: CDR1 SNHLY and CDR2 FYNNEI. The CDR3 is 15 residues long. Deletions cut 2 bases from V and 4 bases from J, with 14 bases between. This CDR3 is CASSENAPLGETQYF. In DNA, the CDR3 is TGTGCCAGCAGTGAAAACGCCCCCCTGGGAGAGACCCAGTACTTC.

There are a few counts of this clone. The chain combines TRBV7-2 with TRBJ1-2; 7 nucleotides match TRBD1. The CDR3 runs 13 residues. Unmatched junction bases numbered 0, after V lost 1 base and J lost 4 bases. The germline CDR1 and CDR2 sequences are SGHTA and FQGNSA. The CDR3 sequence is CASSLDRGYGYTF. The DNA for the CDR3 is TGTGCCAGCAGCTTAGACAGGGGCTATGGCTACACCTTC.

This clone was found a few times. In the same sample, other DNA sequences code for this CDR3. The rearrangement uses TRBV29-1 and TRBJ2-4; 8 bases match TRBD2. V was clipped by 4 bases and J by 4 bases; unmatched bases: 3. CDR1 is SQVTM, CDR2 ANQGSEA, per germline. CDR3 length equals 13 residues. CDR3 sequence: CSVVASGKNIQYF. DNA of the CDR3: TGCAGCGTTGTGGCTAGCGGGAAAAACATTCAGTACTTC. The whole variable domain, filled in from reference TRBV29-1 and TRBJ2-4, reads SAVISQKPSRDICQRGTSLTIQCQVDSQVTMMFWYRQQPGQSLTLIATANQGSEATYESGFVIDKFPISRPNLTFSTLTVSNMSPEDSSIYLCSVVASGKNIQYFGAGTRLSVL.

This chain's CDR3 is CASSSTGLTKNIQYF. DNA of the CDR3: TGTGCCAGCAGTTCCACGGGCCTGACCAAAAACATTCAGTACTTC. The V call is TRBV28, the J call TRBJ2-4; D gene unclear. Trimming cost V 4 bases and J 2 bases, with 12 bases left between them. Per germline, CDR1 MDHEN and CDR2 SYDVKM. The CDR3 extends over 15 amino acids.

In this sample, this clone turned up a few times. The V and J genes are TRBV28 and TRBJ2-5; unclear D gene. The CDR3 has 12 amino acids. With 3 bases removed from V and 8 bases from J, the gap between germline ends came to 10 bases. Germline values: CDR1 MDHEN, CDR2 SYDVKM. The CDR3 coding sequence is TGTGCCAGCAGTTTTTCCCGCCGCACCCAGTACTTC. Amino acids: CASSFSRRTQYF.